The 14 T cell receptor beta chains below all came from one sample that was sequenced in a study of OX40 agonist ivuxolimab in advanced cancers. Clones were sequenced by immunoSEQ multiplex PCR, and TCRdb holds only the in-frame ones, with some missing. Here the sample spans about 100,000 clones, 70% to 90% being singletons. Sequencing used CD4+ or CD8+ T cells sorted from blood, obtained in a trial of the OX40 agonist ivuxolimab. These receptors all come from an adult with an advanced solid tumor such as melanoma, head and neck, liver or kidney cancer.

With regard to this clone: The same CDR3 is also encoded by other DNA sequences in this sample. The gene calls are TRBV5-1 and TRBJ2-1; possible D gene TRBD2, 7 bases. V was pared by 2 bases and J by 10 bases, with 22 bases between. The CDR3 totals 16 residues. The V gene's germline CDR1 is SGHRS and CDR2 YFSETQ. Here the CDR3 reads CASSLSPGTGGEEQFF. Here the CDR3 DNA reads TGCGCCAGCAGCTTATCTCCCGGGACGGGGGGCGAAGAGCAGTTCTTC.

This clone was observed a single time. The chain employs TRBV15 and TRBJ1-4; no clear D. V lost 2 bases, J lost 4 bases, and 5 bases lay in between. Germline V gene data show CDR1 as LNHNV and CDR2 as YYDKDF (reference sequence). The CDR3 spans 13 residues. The CDR3 here is CATSRYSNEKLFF. DNA of the CDR3: TGTGCCACCAGCAGATATAGTAATGAAAAACTGTTTTTT.

In DNA, the CDR3 is TGTGCCAGCAGTTTATGGGGGACCGGGGAGCTGTTTTTT. Translation: CASSLWGTGELFF. The genes are TRBV28 and TRBJ2-2; D gene uncertain. The germline CDR1 and CDR2 sequences are MDHEN and SYDVKM. Between the trimmed V and J ends, which lost 0 bases and 5 bases, there was a span of 4 bases. This CDR3 comprises 13 residues.

This clone was recorded once. The gene calls are TRBV10-2 and TRBJ2-1, with D unresolved. The CDR3 contains 11 residues. With 3 bases removed from V and 8 bases from J, the gap between germline ends came to 5 bases. Germline V CDR1 and CDR2: WSHSY, SAAADI. The CDR3 sequence: CASSDQYEQFF. The CDR3 DNA reads as TGCGCCAGCAGTGATCAGTATGAGCAGTTCTTC.

This rearrangement joins TRBV2 to TRBJ1-5, with a possible D match to TRBD1 (6 bases). CDR1 is SNHLY and CDR2 is FYNNEI in the germline V gene. V shed 3 bases and J shed 0 bases, with 9 bases lying between them. The CDR3 runs to 15 residues. The DNA for the CDR3 is TGTGCCAGCAGTGACCTGGGACATAGCAATCAGCCCCAGCATTTT. Encoded protein: CASSDLGHSNQPQHF.

CDR3 amino acids: CASSETWGGREKLFF. CDR3 coding DNA: TGTGCCAGCAGTGAAACGTGGGGGGGTCGGGAAAAACTGTTTTTT. This sequence joins TRBV6-1 and TRBJ1-4, with D perhaps TRBD1 (5 bases). The V and J ends lost 2 bases and 8 bases respectively, with 15 bases between them. CDR3 length: 15 amino acids. Germline CDR1 and CDR2: MNHNS and SASEGT.

This chain connects TRBV6-1 to TRBJ2-7; no reliable D call. Germline assignment: CDR1 MNHNS and CDR2 SASEGT. The V gene lost 6 bases and the J gene lost 4 bases, with 7 bases spanning the gap. This CDR3 is built from 11 residues. CDR3 loop: CASSLEYEQYF. For the CDR3, the DNA is TGTGCCAGCAGCCTTGAGTACGAGCAGTACTTC.

The sample holds one count of this clone. The chain recombines TRBV27 with TRBJ2-1; D might be TRBD1 (6 bases). Germline V CDR1 and CDR2: MNHEY, SMNVEV (reference sequence). Trimming removed 4 bases at V and 5 bases at J, with 12 bases between. This CDR3 comprises 14 residues. Here the CDR3 reads CASSSGQENNEQFF. The CDR3 DNA reads TGTGCCAGCAGTTCGGGACAAGAAAACAATGAGCAGTTCTTC.

CDR3 nucleotide sequence: TGCGCCAGCAGCTTCGGGCTTGGCGAGACCCAGTACTTC. It codes for CASSFGLGETQYF. This chain links TRBV5-1 with TRBJ2-5; D is uncertain. V gave up 2 bases and J gave up 5 bases, with 10 bases separating them. Germline V CDR1 and CDR2: SGHRS, YFSETQ. The CDR3 has 13 amino acids. Full variable domain (rest looked up from reference TRBV5-1 and TRBJ2-5): KAGVTQTPRYLIKTRGQQVTLSCSPISGHRSVSWYQQTPGQGLQFLFEYFSETQRNKGNFPGRFSGRQFSNSRSEMNVSTLELGDSALYLCASSFGLGETQYFGPGTRLLVL.

This chain joins TRBV7-9 and TRBJ2-7; TRBD2 matches at 10 bases. V lost 5 bases to trimming and J lost 1 base; unmatched junction nucleotides: 5. Germline values: CDR1 SEHNR, CDR2 FQNEAQ (reference sequence). This CDR3 is 15 amino acids long. In nucleotides, the CDR3 is TGTGCCAGCAGCCCCCTAGCGGGAGTGTCCTACGAGCAGTACTTC. Its translation is CASSPLAGVSYEQYF.

The genes are TRBV7-2 and TRBJ2-1; D remains ambiguous. With 0 bases removed from V and 14 bases from J, the gap between germline ends came to 11 bases. Germline CDR1 is SGHTA and CDR2 is FQGNSA. The CDR3 contains 12 residues. The CDR3 DNA is TGTGCCAGCAGCTTAGCGCTGAGTCGGAAGTTCTTC. Encoded protein: CASSLALSRKFF.

The J gene is TRBJ2-3, the V gene TRBV5-1; TRBD2 might be the D (5 bases). Germline CDR1 is SGHRS and CDR2 is YFSETQ. V gave up 0 bases and J gave up 2 bases, with 10 bases separating them. This CDR3 is 15 amino acids long. The CDR3 here is CASSLGPGFTDTQYF. CDR3 DNA: TGCGCCAGCAGCTTGGGGCCGGGGTTCACAGATACGCAGTATTTT.

The chain recombines TRBV19 with TRBJ2-2, with a weak D call TRBD2 (5 bases). The V gene's germline CDR1 is LNHDA and CDR2 SQIVND (reference sequence). V lost 7 bases and J 7 bases, leaving 16 bases between the germline ends. This CDR3 is 14 amino acids long. CDR3 bases: TGTGCCAGTACCGCTAGGACTCCCTACGGGGAGCTGTTTTTT. Protein sequence: CASTARTPYGELFF.

The V call is TRBV7-7, the J call TRBJ2-1; D may be TRBD2 (6 bases). Trimming pared 1 base from V and 6 bases from J, leaving 7 bases between. CDR1 and CDR2 (germline): SSHAT, FNYEAQ (reference sequence). The CDR3 has 13 residues. The CDR3 DNA is TGTGCCAGCAGCTTAGGGACTATCAATGAGCAGTTCTTC. Residues: CASSLGTINEQFF.